This is a list of T cell receptor beta chains from one sample in a study of blood T cell repertoires in COVID-19. Profiling relied on immunoSEQ multiplex PCR, and the TCRdb table lists in-frame clones only, not all of them. The sample records tens of thousands of clones, around 87% being singletons. Sequencing was done on a sample of peripheral blood. The receptors were gathered from a woman of 80 years or more with acute or convalescent COVID-19. Each CDR3 is given with its conserved first and last residue. The order of the fields is clone size, J gene, CDR3 length, V gene, D gene, CDR3 DNA, CDR3 protein. A D gene is named only where the DNA matches it firmly. Some rows mark clone size as missing; the rest say once, few, many or name a class of expanded clone.

size: once
J: TRBJ1-1
length: 14
V: TRBV2
D: TRBD1
DNA: TGTGCCAGCAGTGCCGGCGGGACAGGGGCTGAAGCTTTCTTT
CDR3: CASSAGGTGAEAFF

size: .
J: TRBJ2-3
length: 16
V: TRBV6-6
D: .
DNA: TGTGCCAGCAGTTACTCAAACAGGGTAGCAGGAGATACGCAGTATTTT
CDR3: CASSYSNRVAGDTQYF

size: once
J: TRBJ1-2
length: 14
V: TRBV5-1
D: .
DNA: TGCGCCAGCAGCAGAACGGACAGAGCCAATGGCTACACCTTC
CDR3: CASSRTDRANGYTF

size: .
J: TRBJ2-5
length: 17
V: TRBV4-1
D: TRBD2
DNA: TGCGCCAGCAGCCAAGAGTTCGCAGCTAGCGGGGGGGAGACCCAGTACTTC
CDR3: CASSQEFAASGGETQYF

size: .
J: TRBJ1-2
length: 12
V: TRBV29-1
D: .
DNA: TGCAGCTCGGGTCCTGCCGGGGATGGCTACACCTTC
CDR3: CSSGPAGDGYTF

size: .
J: TRBJ2-2
length: 14
V: TRBV11-3
D: .
DNA: TGTGCCAGCAGCTGGGGGCTTGCCACCGGGGAGCTGTTTTTT
CDR3: CASSWGLATGELFF

size: .
J: TRBJ1-2
length: 16
V: TRBV15
D: .
DNA: TGTGCCACCAGATCCGGACGGCGGGGGGCGCAAGAAGGCTACACCTTC
CDR3: CATRSGRRGAQEGYTF

size: .
J: TRBJ1-2
length: 14
V: TRBV2
D: .
DNA: TGTGCCAGCAATCCCGGGCGGCAGGGCGGAGGCTACACCTTC
CDR3: CASNPGRQGGGYTF

size: .
J: TRBJ2-2
length: 15
V: TRBV5-8
D: .
DNA: TGTGCCAGCAGTTATACGGGACACCCCACCGGGGAGCTGTTTTTT
CDR3: CASSYTGHPTGELFF

size: .
J: TRBJ2-3
length: 17
V: TRBV4-3
D: TRBD2
DNA: TGCGCCAGCAGCCACCCCGGGCAAGCGGGGGGCGCAGGGACGCAGTATTTT
CDR3: CASSHPGQAGGAGTQYF

size: .
J: TRBJ1-6
length: 13
V: TRBV3-1/TRBV3-2
D: .
DNA: TGTGCCAGCAGCCCCCTTTTAGATTCACCCCTCCACTTT
CDR3: CASSPLLDSPLHF

size: .
J: TRBJ2-3
length: 15
V: TRBV20-1
D: .
DNA: TGCAGTGCTAGTCTCCGGGAGTTGGGCACAGATACGCAGTATTTT
CDR3: CSASLRELGTDTQYF

size: .
J: TRBJ2-2
length: 14
V: TRBV29-1
D: .
DNA: TGCAGCGTTGATGGGCCAACGAACACCGGGGAGCTGTTTTTT
CDR3: CSVDGPTNTGELFF

size: .
J: TRBJ1-4
length: 14
V: TRBV5-1
D: TRBD1
DNA: TGCGCCAGCAGCTCGACAGGGGGGAATGAAAAACTGTTTTTT
CDR3: CASSSTGGNEKLFF

size: .
J: TRBJ1-5
length: 16
V: TRBV7-8
D: .
DNA: TGTGCCAGCAGCCCCAGGGCGCCGAATAGCAATCAGCCCCAGCATTTT
CDR3: CASSPRAPNSNQPQHF

size: .
J: TRBJ1-2
length: 16
V: TRBV6-1
D: .
DNA: TGTGCCAGCAGTGAAGTGGTTGGTGGGGCCGGCGGAGGCTACACCTTC
CDR3: CASSEVVGGAGGGYTF

size: .
J: TRBJ2-3
length: 17
V: TRBV4-1
D: TRBD2
DNA: TGCGCCAGCAGCCCCGGACTAGCGGGAGCCCTGGGAGATACGCAGTATTTT
CDR3: CASSPGLAGALGDTQYF

size: .
J: TRBJ2-7
length: 14
V: TRBV6-2/TRBV6-3
D: .
DNA: TGTGCCAGCAGTTACTCTCCAGACTCCTACGAGCAGTACTTC
CDR3: CASSYSPDSYEQYF

size: .
J: TRBJ2-1
length: 15
V: TRBV3-1/TRBV3-2
D: TRBD1
DNA: TGTGCCAGCAGCTCCGCCGGGACAGGGGACAATGAGCAGTTCTTC
CDR3: CASSSAGTGDNEQFF

size: .
J: TRBJ1-2
length: 16
V: TRBV7-9
D: TRBD1
DNA: TGTGCCAGCAGCGACCGGGACAGTGAGGCTAACTATGGCTACACCTTC
CDR3: CASSDRDSEANYGYTF

size: .
J: TRBJ2-1
length: 16
V: TRBV6-2/TRBV6-3
D: TRBD1
DNA: TGTGCCAGCAGTTACTCGCGGGACAGGGGGCGGCATGAGCAGTTCTTC
CDR3: CASSYSRDRGRHEQFF

size: once
J: TRBJ2-5
length: 13
V: TRBV19
D: TRBD2
DNA: TGTGCCAGTAGTATACTAGCGGCCGAGACCCAGTACTTC
CDR3: CASSILAAETQYF